Included here is one T cell receptor (beta chain) sequence, with context. This sample stems from a study of blood T cell repertoires in COVID-19. Study summary: Acute-phase and convalescent COVID-19 samples originated in the United States, Italy and Spain. The analysed material was cDNA or gDNA that came from T cells, B-cell-depleted T cells, or PBMCs.

The CDR3 loop spans 16 amino acids. CDR1 MGHRA and CDR2 YSYEKL come from the germline V gene. V dropped 1 base and J dropped 3 bases, with 15 bases sitting between them. Under the authors' procedure: Counts of nucleated cells, estimated from reference gene primer amplification, were obtained. Profiled with immunoSEQ multiplex PCR; TCRdb holds only in-frame clones, not every one. V, J and clone size were drawn from that table, and D and trimming were deduced from the DNA. The profile shows around 180,000 clones, around three quarters of them singletons. Sequenced material: peripheral blood. The chain has TRBV4-1 and TRBJ1-1; tentative D call: TRBD1 (5 bases). The origin of this receptor is a man in his 60s with active or convalescent COVID-19. The CDR3 reads CASSQVGVTGDTEAFF. The CDR3 coding sequence is TGCGCCAGCAGCCAAGTCGGGGTAACGGGGGACACTGAAGCTTTCTTT.